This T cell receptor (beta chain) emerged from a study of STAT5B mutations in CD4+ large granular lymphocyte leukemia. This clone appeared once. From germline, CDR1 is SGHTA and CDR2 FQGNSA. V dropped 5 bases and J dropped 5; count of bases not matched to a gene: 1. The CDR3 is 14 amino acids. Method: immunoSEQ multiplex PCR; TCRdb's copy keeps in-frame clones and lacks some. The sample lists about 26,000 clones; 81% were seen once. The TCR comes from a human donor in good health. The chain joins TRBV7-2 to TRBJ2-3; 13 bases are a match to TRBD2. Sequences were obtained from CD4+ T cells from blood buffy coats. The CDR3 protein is CASSRTSGRDTQYF. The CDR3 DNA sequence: TGTGCCAGCAGCCGGACTAGCGGGAGAGATACGCAGTATTTT.